Listed here is a single T cell receptor (beta chain). The antigen is unknown. The data originate from a study of Ad26.COV2.S vaccination and SARS-CoV-2 variants. Germline V gene sequence: CDR1 LGHNA, CDR2 YNFKEQ. The CDR3 sequence is 17 residues long. V shed 1 base, J shed 7 bases, and the junction held 8 bases outside the gene matches. Sequenced by immunoSEQ multiplex PCR; TCRdb stores in-frame clones only, minus some. The sample lists tens of thousands of clones; about four fifths were seen once. Findings of the study overall: From the TCR breadth and depth analyses, total T cell responses may have been underestimated. Reports say spike-specific CD8+ and CD4+ T cell responses covered substantial breadth after vaccination. The placebo group had lower spike-specific TCR breadth than the vaccine recipients did.

The clonotype comes from a human donor who had recovered from COVID-19. This specimen consisted of peripheral blood, obtained after recovery from COVID-19. The chain employs TRBV4-2 and TRBJ2-1; 12 bases agree with TRBD2. The CDR3 coding sequence is TGTGCCAGCAGCCAAGGCGTGACTAGCGGGAGTTCTAATGAGCAGTTCTTC. Protein: CASSQGVTSGSSNEQFF.